Following are 9 T cell receptor beta chains from one sample sequenced in a study of T cells in Graves' hyperthyroidism and ophthalmopathy. RNA transcripts were the template for amplifying TCR beta CDR3 regions. The HTBI primer set drove a first-round RT-PCR of the TCR CDR3. TCRdb re-called the multiplex PCR reads through MiXCR, storing one row per CDR3 protein. The table shows more than 500,000 distinct CDR3 sequences, with less than 15% occurring only once. The sequenced sample consisted of blood. These TCRs come from a woman aged 40 to 49 with Graves' hyperthyroidism.

The chain joins TRBV4-1 to TRBJ2-2; D not certain. The CDR3 consists of 14 residues. V dropped 0 bases and J dropped 6 bases, with 8 bases sitting between them. From germline, CDR1 is MGHRA and CDR2 YSYEKL. The CDR3 DNA follows: TGCGCCAGCAGCCAAGAAGGATTATCCGGGGAGCTGTTTTTT. This translates into CASSQEGLSGELFF.

The chain is built from TRBV29-1 and TRBJ1-1; TRBD1 matches at 7 bases. Trimming cost V 7 bases and J 3 bases; bases outside gene matches: 8. Germline V gene data show CDR1 as SQVTM and CDR2 as ANQGSEA. The CDR3 spans 13 residues. In DNA, the CDR3 is TGCAGCGCTGGGAAGACAGGGCACACTGAAGCTTTCTTT. It is translated as CSAGKTGHTEAFF.

Notes on this clonotype: At one boundary the junction diverges from the germline segment, which might be a read error. J is TRBJ1-2 and V is TRBV10-3, with TRBD1 matching 9 bases. The germline CDR1 and CDR2 sequences are ENHRY and SYGVKD. The CDR3 is made up of 19 amino acids. CDR3 coding DNA: TGTACCATCAGTGGGTGGGACCCGGGACAGGGAATCCCCTACTATGGCTACACCTTC. Protein sequence: CTISGWDPGQGIPYYGYTF.

This chain links TRBV4-1 with TRBJ1-2, with D unclear. The germline V and J ends were trimmed by 1 base and 3 bases, with 12 bases remaining between them. Germline V CDR1 and CDR2: MGHRA, YSYEKL. The CDR3 is 15 residues long. In DNA, the CDR3 is TGCGCCAGCAGCCAAGGGGTAAGGGTTGACTATGGCTACACCTTC. Translation gives CASSQGVRVDYGYTF.

In this sample, this clonotype turned up many times. This rearrangement joins TRBV29-1 to TRBJ2-3; D gene ambiguous. Germline V gene sequence: CDR1 SQVTM, CDR2 ANQGSEA. V lost 2 bases, J lost 3 bases, and 6 bases lay in between. The CDR3 covers 12 residues. The CDR3 region has the DNA TGCAGCGTTGAAAAAGCTACAGATACGCAGTATTTT. Its translation is CSVEKATDTQYF.

This clonotype was found a few times. The rearrangement links TRBV20-1 to TRBJ1-4; D not resolved. The ends were cut back, 3 bases at V and 1 base at J, with 12 bases in the middle. From germline, CDR1 is DFQATT and CDR2 SNEGSKA (reference sequence). The CDR3 runs to 15 residues. The CDR3 is CSASIGPLTNEKLFF. CDR3 bases: TGCAGTGCTAGCATTGGTCCTCTAACTAATGAAAAACTGTTTTTT.

This clonotype was recorded a few times. This chain joins TRBV28 and TRBJ2-4, with 10 bases fitting TRBD1. The V gene end was trimmed by 5 bases and the J gene end by 12 bases; junction bases not matched to a gene: 4. CDR1 MDHEN and CDR2 SYDVKM come from the germline V gene. This CDR3 contains 12 residues. In DNA form, the CDR3 reads TGTGCCAGCAGTCTCGGACAGGGGGGTCAGTACTTC. Amino acid sequence: CASSLGQGGQYF.

V and J are TRBV24-1 and TRBJ2-2; TRBD2 is a possible D gene (6 bases). Trimming stripped 9 bases from V and 5 bases from J, with 15 bases between. The CDR3 is made up of 14 amino acids. CDR1 is KGHDR, CDR2 SFDVKD, per germline. CDR3 region: CATGDGGRTGELFF. The CDR3 DNA reads as TGTGCCACCGGAGATGGGGGGAGAACCGGGGAGCTGTTTTTT.

The chain carries TRBV6-2 or TRBV6-3 and TRBJ1-1, with 7 bases matching TRBD1. The germline V gene has CDR1 MNHEY and CDR2 SVGEGT. The junction had 9 bases not matched to a gene; V was cut back by 10 bases and J by 1 base. CDR3 size: 14 residues. This CDR3 is CATGERDRNTEAFF. CDR3 DNA: TGTGCCACCGGTGAGAGGGACAGGAACACTGAAGCTTTCTTT.